This TCR beta chain was obtained from a study of CD8+CD57+ T cells in acquired aplastic anemia (dated 2018 in TCRdb). About the study as a whole: DNA extracted from sorted CD4+ and CD8+ cells had a mean of about 3.3 ug, with a range of roughly 0.18 to 27.4 ug. CD8+CD57+ expansion was defined as frequency above the mean frequency observed in healthy subjects. Findings and caveats that apply to the study as a whole: Although under 35 CD8+ CDR3 sequences were shared by patients and controls, these sequences appeared highly expressed in patients and within the immunodominant clones of patients. CD8+ Simpson's diversity did not differ significantly between patients and healthy controls (P=0.060).

Flow cytometry had shown CD8+CD57+ cell expansion in the patients selected for sequencing. Every patient had a diagnosis of severe acquired aplastic anemia based on International Study of Aplastic Anemia and Agranulocytosis and Camitta criteria. Patients had received no therapy at the time of blood sampling. In this study, sorted CD4+ and CD8+ T cells from the blood of healthy subjects and of severe aplastic anemia patients had their TCR repertoires deep-sequenced. Patients were enrolled under clinicaltrials.gov protocols 00001620, 01623167, 00001397, 00071045, 00081523 and 00961064 in the USA. Ficoll-Paque density gradient centrifugation was used to isolate peripheral blood mononuclear cells. Before DNA was extracted, CD4+ and CD8+ T cells were sorted using either FACS or magnetic beads. The germline V gene encodes CDR1 DFQATT and CDR2 SNEGSKA (reference sequence). For this chain, trimming is 3 bases at the V end and 2 bases at the J end, and the number of junction bases without a gene match is 3. The CDR3 spans 15 residues, from the cysteine through the phenylalanine. Only the CDR3 DNA is retained, 45 bases long and in frame from the first base.

This clonotype has a count of ten or more. Its binding antigen is unknown. Base qualities were left out, and no much larger clone turns up one base away. Genomic DNA served as template for TCR beta VDJ combination and CDR3 sequence profiling. An Illumina HiSeq 2000 was used for TCR repertoire sequencing. As for the original processing: Repertoire assessment relied on Simpson's diversity index, CDR3 size and DJ length profiles, and TRBV/TRBJ rearrangement plots. The most abundant DNA sequence in the deep sequencing data was taken as the immunodominant clone. CDR3 amino acid sequences were screened for sharing across subjects and were compared with published repertoires and the VDJdb database. The public reads were quality trimmed at Q25 with fastp and then assembled into clones with MiXCR by TCRdb, keeping productive beta chains. Each entry merges the rows of one CDR3 protein and shows their most common DNA and genes. What appears here as the V and J calls and clone size reflects TCRdb's work, not the paper's. The sample data list some 200,000 distinct CDR3 sequences, and nearly 50% of these were observed just once. Of the sample, 8% to 10% is held by the ten largest clones.

The receptor comes from a human donor with aplastic anemia. Sequences were obtained from sorted CD4+, CD8+, or CD8+CD57+ T cells (not recorded which) from PBMCs. This chain joins TRBV20-1 to TRBJ2-1; the central 11 bases match TRBD2. The CDR3 in this case is CSASQLAGAYNEQFF. The nucleotide sequence reads as follows: TGCAGTGCTAGTCAACTAGCGGGAGCCTACAATGAGCAGTTCTTC.